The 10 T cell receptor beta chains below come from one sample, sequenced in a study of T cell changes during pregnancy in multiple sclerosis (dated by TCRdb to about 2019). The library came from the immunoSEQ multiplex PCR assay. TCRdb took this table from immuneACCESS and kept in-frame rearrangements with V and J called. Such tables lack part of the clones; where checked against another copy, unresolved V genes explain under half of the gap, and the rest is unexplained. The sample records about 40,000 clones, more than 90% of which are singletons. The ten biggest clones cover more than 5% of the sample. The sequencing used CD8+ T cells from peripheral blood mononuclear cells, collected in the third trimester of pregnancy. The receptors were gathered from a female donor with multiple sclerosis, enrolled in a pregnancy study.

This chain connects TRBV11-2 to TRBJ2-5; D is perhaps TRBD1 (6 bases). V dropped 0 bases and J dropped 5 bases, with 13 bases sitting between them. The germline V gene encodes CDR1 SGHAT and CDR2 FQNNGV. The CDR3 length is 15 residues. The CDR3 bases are TGTGCCAGCAGCTTAGAGGGGGCTTGGGGTGAGACCCAGTACTTC. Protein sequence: CASSLEGAWGETQYF.

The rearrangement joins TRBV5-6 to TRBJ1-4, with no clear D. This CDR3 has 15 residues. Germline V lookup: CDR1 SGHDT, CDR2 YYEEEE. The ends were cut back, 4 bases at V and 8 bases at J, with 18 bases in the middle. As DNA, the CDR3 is TGTGCCAGCAGCCGGGAGACCGACCGAGACGAAAAACTGTTTTTT. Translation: CASSRETDRDEKLFF.

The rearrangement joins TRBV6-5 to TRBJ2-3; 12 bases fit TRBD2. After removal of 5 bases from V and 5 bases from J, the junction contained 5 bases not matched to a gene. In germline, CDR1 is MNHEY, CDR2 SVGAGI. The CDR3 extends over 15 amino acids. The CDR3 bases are TGTGCCAGCAGTCCGGAACTAGCGGGAGGAGATACGCAGTATTTT. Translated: CASSPELAGGDTQYF.

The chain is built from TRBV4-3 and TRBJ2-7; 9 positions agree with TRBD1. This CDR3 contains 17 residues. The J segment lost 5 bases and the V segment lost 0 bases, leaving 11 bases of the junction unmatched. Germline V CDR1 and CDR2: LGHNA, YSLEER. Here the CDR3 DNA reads TGCGCCAGCAGCCAAGATAGGGGACAGGGAAGAGTAGACGAGCAGTACTTC. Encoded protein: CASSQDRGQGRVDEQYF.

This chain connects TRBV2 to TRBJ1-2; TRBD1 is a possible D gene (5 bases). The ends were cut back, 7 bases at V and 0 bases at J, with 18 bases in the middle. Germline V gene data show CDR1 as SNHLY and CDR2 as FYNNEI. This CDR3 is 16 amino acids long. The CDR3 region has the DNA TGTGCCAGCAAGGAAAGGGACTTCGCCACTAACTATGGCTACACCTTC. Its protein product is CASKERDFATNYGYTF.

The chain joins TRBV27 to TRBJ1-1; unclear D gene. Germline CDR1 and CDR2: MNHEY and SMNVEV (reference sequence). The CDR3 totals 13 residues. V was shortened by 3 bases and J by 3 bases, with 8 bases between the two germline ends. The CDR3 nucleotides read TGTGCCAGCAGTTTGATGAGATACACTGAAGCTTTCTTT. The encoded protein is CASSLMRYTEAFF.

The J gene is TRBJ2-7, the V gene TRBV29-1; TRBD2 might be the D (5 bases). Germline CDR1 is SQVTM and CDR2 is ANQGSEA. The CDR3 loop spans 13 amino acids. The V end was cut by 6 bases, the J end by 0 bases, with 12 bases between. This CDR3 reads CSVRTGDSYEQYF. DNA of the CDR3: TGCAGCGTCCGAACCGGGGACTCCTACGAGCAGTACTTC.

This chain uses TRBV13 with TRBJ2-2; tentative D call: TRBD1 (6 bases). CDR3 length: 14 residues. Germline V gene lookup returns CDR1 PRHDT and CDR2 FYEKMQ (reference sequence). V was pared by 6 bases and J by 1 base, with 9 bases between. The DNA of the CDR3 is TGTGCCAGCAGGAAACAGGGGAACACCGGGGAGCTGTTTTTT. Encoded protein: CASRKQGNTGELFF.

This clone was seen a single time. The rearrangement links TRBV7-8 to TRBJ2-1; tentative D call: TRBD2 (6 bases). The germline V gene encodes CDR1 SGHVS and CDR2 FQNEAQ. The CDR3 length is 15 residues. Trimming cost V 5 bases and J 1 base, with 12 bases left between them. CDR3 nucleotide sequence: TGTGCCAGCAGCCTTAGCGGAGCTTCCTACAATGAGCAGTTCTTC. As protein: CASSLSGASYNEQFF.

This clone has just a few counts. CDR3 sequence (DNA): TGTGCCAGCAGTCCCGGACAAAACACTGAAGCTTTCTTT. Translated: CASSPGQNTEAFF. The V and J genes are TRBV2 and TRBJ1-1, with D possibly being TRBD1 (5 bases). CDR3 size: 13 residues. The V gene lost 5 bases and the J gene lost 2 bases, with 9 bases spanning the gap. CDR1 SNHLY and CDR2 FYNNEI come from the germline V gene.